This TCR beta chain came from a study of CD8 T cells in ankylosing spondylitis. Study results and caveats: Within matched ankylosing spondylitis synovial fluid, disease-linked clones were reportedly significantly enriched.

For this clonotype: Its target is unknown.

TCRdb reprocessed the 5' RACE reads via MiXCR and lists one record per CDR3 protein. The sample holds fewer than 180,000 distinct CDR3 sequences, under 45% seen once. CDR1 is MGHRA and CDR2 is YSYEKL in the germline V gene. The length of the CDR3 is 16 residues. The V end lost 0 bases, the J end lost 5 bases, and 11 bases lay between the germline ends. Sequenced material: synovial fluid, either unsorted or a sorted T cell fraction (not recorded which). The rearrangement uses TRBV4-1 and TRBJ1-6; no clear D. This clonotype originated in a male donor with ankylosing spondylitis. CDR3 DNA sequence: TGCGCCAGCAGCCAAGAACGGGAAGCGGATAATTCACCCCTCCACTTT. Translation gives CASSQEREADNSPLHF.